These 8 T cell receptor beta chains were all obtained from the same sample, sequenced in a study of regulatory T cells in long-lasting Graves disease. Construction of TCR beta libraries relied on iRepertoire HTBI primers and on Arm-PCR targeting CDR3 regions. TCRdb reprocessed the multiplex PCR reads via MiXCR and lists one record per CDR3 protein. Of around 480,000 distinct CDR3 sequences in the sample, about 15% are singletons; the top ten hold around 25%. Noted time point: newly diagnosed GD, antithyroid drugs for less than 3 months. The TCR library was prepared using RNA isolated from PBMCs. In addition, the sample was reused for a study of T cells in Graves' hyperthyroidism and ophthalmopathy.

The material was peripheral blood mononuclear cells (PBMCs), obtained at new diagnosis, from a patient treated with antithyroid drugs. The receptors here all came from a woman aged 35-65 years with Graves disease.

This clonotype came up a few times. The CDR3: CASSLRALDGANVLTF. The CDR3 nucleotides read TGCGCCAGCAGCTTGAGGGCCCTAGATGGGGCCAACGTCCTGACTTTC. The chain recombines TRBV5-1 with TRBJ2-6; D is undetermined. The length of the CDR3 is 16 residues. V gave up 1 base and J gave up 3 bases, with 11 bases separating them. Germline V gives CDR1 SGHRS, CDR2 YFSETQ.

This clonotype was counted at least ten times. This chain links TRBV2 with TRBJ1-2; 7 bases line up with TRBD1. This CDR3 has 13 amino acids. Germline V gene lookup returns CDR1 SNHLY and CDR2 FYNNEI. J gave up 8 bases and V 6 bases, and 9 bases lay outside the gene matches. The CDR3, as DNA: TGTGCCAGCAGGCGAGGACAGGACGGCGGCTACACCTTC. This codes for CASRRGQDGGYTF.

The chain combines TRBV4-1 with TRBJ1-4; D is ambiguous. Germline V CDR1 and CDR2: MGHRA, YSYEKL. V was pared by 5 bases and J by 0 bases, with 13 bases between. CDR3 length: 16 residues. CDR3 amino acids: CASSGLTLPTNEKLFF. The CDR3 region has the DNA TGCGCCAGCAGCGGACTGACGTTACCAACTAATGAAAAACTGTTTTTT.

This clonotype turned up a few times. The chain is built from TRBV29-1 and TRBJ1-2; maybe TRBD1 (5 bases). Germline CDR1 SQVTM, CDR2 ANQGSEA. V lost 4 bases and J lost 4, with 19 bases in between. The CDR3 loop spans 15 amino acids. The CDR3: CSVVPIGREGYGYTF. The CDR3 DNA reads TGCAGCGTTGTCCCCATCGGCAGGGAGGGCTATGGCTACACCTTC. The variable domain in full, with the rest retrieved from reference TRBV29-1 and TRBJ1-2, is SAVISQKPSRDICQRGTSLTIQCQVDSQVTMMFWYRQQPGQSLTLIATANQGSEATYESGFVIDKFPISRPNLTFSTLTVSNMSPEDSSIYLCSVVPIGREGYGYTFGSGTRLTVV.

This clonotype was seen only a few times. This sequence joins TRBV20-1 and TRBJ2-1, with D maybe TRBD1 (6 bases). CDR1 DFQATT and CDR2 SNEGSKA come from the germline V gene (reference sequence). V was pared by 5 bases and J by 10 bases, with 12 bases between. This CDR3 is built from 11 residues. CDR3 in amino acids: CSAFTGLEQFF. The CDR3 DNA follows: TGCAGTGCTTTTACAGGGCTCGAGCAGTTCTTC.

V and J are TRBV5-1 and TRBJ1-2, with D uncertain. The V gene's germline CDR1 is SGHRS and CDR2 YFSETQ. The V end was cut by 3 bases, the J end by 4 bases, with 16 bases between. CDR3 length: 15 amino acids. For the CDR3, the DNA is TGCGCCAGCAGCTCCCGGGGTTGGGCAGCCTATGGCTACACCTTC. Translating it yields CASSSRGWAAYGYTF.

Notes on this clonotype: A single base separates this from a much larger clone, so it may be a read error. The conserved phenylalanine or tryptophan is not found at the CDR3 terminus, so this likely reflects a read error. CDR3 sequence: CASSPATAYSANYGYTL. CDR3 DNA: TGCGCCAGCAGCCCAGCGACAGCTTACTCCGCTAACTATGGCTACACCCTC. The rearrangement links TRBV5-1 to TRBJ1-2; possibly TRBD1 for D (5 bases). Trimming cost V 4 bases and J 0 bases, with 19 bases left between them. Germline-derived CDR1 and CDR2 are SGHRS and YFSETQ. CDR3 length: 17 amino acids.

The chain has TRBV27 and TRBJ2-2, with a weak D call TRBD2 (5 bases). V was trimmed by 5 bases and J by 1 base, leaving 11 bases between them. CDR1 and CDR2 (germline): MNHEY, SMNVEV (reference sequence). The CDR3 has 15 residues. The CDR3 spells CASSETGLNTGELFF. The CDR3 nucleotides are TGTGCCAGCAGTGAAACCGGACTGAACACCGGGGAGCTGTTTTTT.